One T cell receptor (beta chain) is described in this entry. The antigen it binds to is not known. The read is 3 residues too short to cover the CDR3 end, so that end is filled in from the germline J gene. Genomic DNA was extracted from sorted cells with the QIAGEN DNeasy Blood and Tissue Kit for TCRbeta CDR3 sequencing. High-throughput TCRbeta CDR3 sequencing was carried out commercially through immunoSEQ, with PCR amplification with bias correction and internal controls included. In the authors' own workflow: Unique productive TCRbeta sequences were defined by CDR3 nucleotide sequence where primers matched, otherwise by CDR3 amino acid sequence with Vbeta and Jbeta genes. To correct sorting error, sequences shared between sorted populations at a frequency ratio of 2:1 or less were removed; the rest were assigned to the higher population. Sequences were defined as donor-reactive when expanded at least 5-fold in CFSE-low cells versus unstimulated cells and present at a frequency of at least 0.01% in CFSE-low cells. Repertoire divergence was quantified by Jensen-Shannon divergence calculated from the top 100 TCRbeta sequences ranked by frequency. For samples with multiple sequencing runs, sorting error was corrected in each run separately before the runs were combined. As stored in TCRdb, this immuneACCESS dataset retains in-frame rearrangements with V and J assigned. A fraction of the clones does not appear; measured against another copy, unresolved V genes explain less than half of the discrepancy, and the remainder lacks a known reason. The V and J calls and clone size were taken over from that table, and D and trimming were inferred from the DNA. The table for this sample shows 50,000 or so clones. The ten largest account for roughly 0.9% of the sample.

At the junction V is shortened by 3 bases and J by 0 bases; bases outside the gene matches: 13. CDR3 length: 18 amino acids, cysteine to phenylalanine. Only the CDR3 bases that were read are kept: 45 of them, in frame from base 1. The CDR1 and CDR2 encoded by the germline V gene (reference sequence) are DFQATT and SNEGSKA. Reading the label with the study, this specimen's time point is: blood sample drawn before combined kidney and bone marrow transplant. Thawed PBMCs were FACS-sorted into unstimulated Tregs (CD4+CD25+CD127-), CD4+ non-Tregs (CD4+CD25-), CD4 cells and CD8 cells. Patients were 4 combined kidney and bone marrow transplant recipients from the ITN036ST trial, and only these trial subjects had samples available. Healthy control blood was processed by Ficoll density gradient to PBMCs and cryopreserved; patient PBMCs were collected before and after transplant. The sample comes from a study of Tregs in tolerant kidney transplant recipients (dated by TCRdb to the late 2010s). In terms of the full investigation: Related donors were used in the transplants with nonmyeloablative bone marrow transplantation, and mixed chimerism was transient in the human trials. TCRbeta sequencing was used in the study to identify donor-specific regulatory T cells before combined kidney and bone marrow transplantation, and the identified cells were then tracked after transplant.

On the study overall, not on this receptor specifically: Biological reproducibility was not examined directly, but technical replication error appeared to be minimal. Expanding Tregs with activated donor B cells appeared to identify the most biologically relevant and donor-specific TCRbeta repertoire. Donor-specific Treg expansion was found to exceed global Treg expansion in tolerant patients, suggesting antigen-driven rather than nonspecific expansion. The study was limited by small patient numbers, and the findings need validation in larger populations and under other immunosuppression protocols. For some patients, the PCR primers changed as time went on, which meant samples from those patients could not be compared with one another at the nucleotide level.

The chain uses TRBV20-1 and TRBJ1-5, and 8 bases in between align with TRBD1. The TCR was taken from a human donor who received a combined kidney and bone marrow transplant. The sequenced sample was CD4+ T cells from blood, obtained before the transplant. CDR3 sequence: CSARRQGTELYSNQPQHF. The sequenced part of the CDR3 DNA is TGCAGTGCTAGGCGACAGGGGACGGAACTTTATAGCAATCAGCCC.